The 5 T cell receptor beta chains in this list originate from one sample, sequenced in a study of blood T cell repertoires in COVID-19. Only in-frame clones appear in the TCRdb table, and some are missing; sequencing was by immunoSEQ multiplex PCR. The sample has fewer than 150,000 clones, about 80% seen once. Material for sequencing was PBMCs or T cells enriched from blood (not recorded which). These receptors came from a man over 45 in a cohort exposed to, infected with or recovered from COVID-19 (not recorded which).

The chain recombines TRBV29-1 with TRBJ1-2; TRBD1 matches 8 bases. The CDR3 is 13 amino acids. Germline V gives CDR1 SQVTM, CDR2 ANQGSEA. After removal of 5 bases from V and 6 bases from J, the junction contained 8 bases not matched to a gene. CDR3: CSVTETGADGYTF. CDR3 sequence (DNA): TGCAGCGTTACGGAGACAGGGGCGGATGGCTACACCTTC.

This chain connects TRBV7-2 to TRBJ1-2, with a tentative D call TRBD1 (6 bases). The V gene's germline CDR1 is SGHTA and CDR2 FQGNSA. V shed 1 base and J shed 2 bases, with 17 bases lying between them. The CDR3 contains 17 residues. CDR3 amino acids: CASSLVMQGRSNYGYTF. The CDR3, as DNA: TGTGCCAGCAGCTTAGTTATGCAGGGGCGTTCGAACTATGGCTACACCTTC.

This clone came up a few times. The rearrangement joins TRBV7-9 to TRBJ1-1; TRBD1 aligns across 7 bases. Germline-derived CDR1 and CDR2 are SEHNR and FQNEAQ (reference sequence). The junction had 13 bases not matched to a gene; V was cut back by 5 bases and J by 7 bases. The length of the CDR3 is 15 residues. The CDR3, as DNA: TGTGCCAGCAGCCTCGGAGGGGGCCTCCCTCATGAAGCTTTCTTT. As protein: CASSLGGGLPHEAFF.

The V call is TRBV5-4, the J call TRBJ2-7, with 7 bases that match TRBD2. This CDR3 region has 13 residues. Per the germline V gene, CDR1 is SGHNT and CDR2 is YYREEE (reference sequence). J lost 5 bases, V lost 5 bases, and 7 bases had no gene match. This CDR3 reads CASSPRGENEQYF. The CDR3 DNA follows: TGTGCCAGCAGTCCTCGGGGGGAGAACGAGCAGTACTTC.

The chain carries TRBV7-2 and TRBJ1-1; the D gene is possibly TRBD1 (5 bases). The CDR3 contains 18 residues. V was pared by 4 bases and J by 3 bases, with 24 bases between. Germline V lookup: CDR1 SGHTA, CDR2 FQGNSA. The CDR3 region is CASSSTYRSYKTDTEAFF. The CDR3 DNA reads as TGTGCCAGCAGCTCGACTTACAGGTCTTATAAGACGGACACTGAAGCTTTCTTT.